The 6 T cell receptor beta chains given below trace back to one sample, sequenced in a study of T cells after yellow fever vaccination. TCRdb re-called the 5' RACE reads through MiXCR, storing one row per CDR3 protein. The table shows a few hundred thousand distinct CDR3 sequences, with around 16% occurring only once. The starting material was PBMCs, obtained 5 days after the first yellow fever vaccination. Receptors were obtained from a man younger than 35 who received the YFV17D yellow fever vaccine.

This clonotype appeared a few times. This sequence joins TRBV13 and TRBJ1-2; TRBD1 aligns across 8 bases. The V segment lost 5 bases and the J segment 4 bases; nucleotides outside the gene matches: 9. Germline V CDR1 and CDR2: PRHDT, FYEKMQ (reference sequence). The CDR3 totals 15 residues. Written as DNA, the CDR3 is TGTGCCAGCAGCCGGAGGACAGGGATGGGCTATGGCTACACCTTC. Translating gives CASSRRTGMGYGYTF.

The genes are TRBV20-1 and TRBJ1-3, with D possibly TRBD1 on 5 matching bases. The CDR3 covers 14 residues. The germline V gene encodes CDR1 DFQATT and CDR2 SNEGSKA (reference sequence). CDR3 sequence reads: CSARGPLSGNTIYF. The CDR3 DNA is TGCAGCGCCCGGGGACCCCTCTCCGGAAACACCATATATTTT.

This clonotype was counted a few times. This chain uses TRBV6-1 with TRBJ2-3, with D perhaps being TRBD1 or TRBD2 (6 bases each). The CDR3 runs 14 residues. V was trimmed by 8 bases and J by 2 bases, leaving 14 bases between them. The germline V gene has CDR1 MNHNS and CDR2 SASEGT. The CDR3 bases are TGTGCCAGCGGGGGGCTACGGACCACAGATACGCAGTATTTT. As protein: CASGGLRTTDTQYF.

The chain employs TRBV20-1 and TRBJ2-1; maybe TRBD2 (7 bases). The CDR3 runs to 16 residues. V lost 3 bases to trimming and J lost 0 bases, with 15 bases between them. From germline, CDR1 is DFQATT and CDR2 SNEGSKA (reference sequence). The CDR3 protein is CSARWEGESSYNEQFF. The CDR3 DNA reads as TGCAGTGCTAGGTGGGAGGGGGAGAGCTCCTACAATGAGCAGTTCTTC.

The CDR3: CSARRTGGLETQYF. CDR3 nucleotides: TGCAGTGCCCGGAGGACAGGGGGCTTGGAGACCCAGTACTTC. The V gene is TRBV20-1, the J gene TRBJ2-5; 11 bases map to TRBD1. V gave up 6 bases and J gave up 5 bases; unmatched junction bases: 8. This CDR3 comprises 14 residues. Germline values: CDR1 DFQATT, CDR2 SNEGSKA (reference sequence).

In nucleotides, the CDR3 is TGCAGTGCTAGTGAGATTTCCAGCTCCTACAATGAGCAGTTCTTC. Translation: CSASEISSSYNEQFF. The chain joins TRBV20-1 to TRBJ2-1; D gene uncertain. This CDR3 contains 15 residues. With 3 bases removed from V and 0 bases from J, the gap between germline ends came to 12 bases. The germline CDR1 and CDR2 sequences are DFQATT and SNEGSKA (reference sequence).